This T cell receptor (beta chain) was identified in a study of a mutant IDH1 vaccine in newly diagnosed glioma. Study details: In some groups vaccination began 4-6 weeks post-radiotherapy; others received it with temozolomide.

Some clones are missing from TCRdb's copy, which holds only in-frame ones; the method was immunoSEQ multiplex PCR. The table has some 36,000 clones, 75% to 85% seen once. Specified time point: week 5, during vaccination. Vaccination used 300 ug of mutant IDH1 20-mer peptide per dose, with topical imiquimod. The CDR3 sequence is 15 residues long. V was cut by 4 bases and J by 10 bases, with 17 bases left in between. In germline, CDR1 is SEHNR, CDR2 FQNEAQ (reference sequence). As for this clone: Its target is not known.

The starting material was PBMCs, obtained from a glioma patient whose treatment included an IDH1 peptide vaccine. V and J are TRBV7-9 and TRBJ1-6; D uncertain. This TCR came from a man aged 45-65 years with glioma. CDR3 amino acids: CASSSQGGVGSPLHF. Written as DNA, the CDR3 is TGTGCCAGCAGCTCCCAAGGAGGCGTGGGATCACCCCTCCACTTT. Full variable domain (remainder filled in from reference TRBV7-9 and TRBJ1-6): DTGVSQNPRHKITKRGQNVTFRCDPISEHNRLYWYRQTLGQGPEFLTYFQNEAQLEKSRLLSDRFSAERPKGSFSTLEIQRTEQGDSAMYLCASSSQGGVGSPLHFGNGTRLTVT.